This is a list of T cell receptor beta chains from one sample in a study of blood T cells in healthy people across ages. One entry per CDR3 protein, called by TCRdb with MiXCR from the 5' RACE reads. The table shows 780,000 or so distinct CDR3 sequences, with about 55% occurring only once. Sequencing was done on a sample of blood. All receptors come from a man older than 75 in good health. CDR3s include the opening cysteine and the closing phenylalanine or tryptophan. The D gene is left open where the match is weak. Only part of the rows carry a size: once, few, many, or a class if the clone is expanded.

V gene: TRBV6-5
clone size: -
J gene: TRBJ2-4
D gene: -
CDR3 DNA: TGTGCCAGCAGTAAGGGCACTAAGACCAAAAACATTCAGTACTTC
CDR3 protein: CASSKGTKTKNIQYF

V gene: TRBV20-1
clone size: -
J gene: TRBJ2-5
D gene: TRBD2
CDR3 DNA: TGCAGTGGTACGGTGCTAGCGGGAGAGGAGACCCAGTACTTC
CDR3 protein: CSGTVLAGEETQYF

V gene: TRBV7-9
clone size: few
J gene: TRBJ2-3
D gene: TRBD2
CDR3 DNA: TGTGCCAGCAGCTCCCGGACTAGCGGGAGGGCTTGGAGATACGCGTATTTT
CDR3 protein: CASSSRTSGRAWRYAYF

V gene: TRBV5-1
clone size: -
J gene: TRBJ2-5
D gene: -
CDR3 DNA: TGCGTCAGCAGCTCGCACCCGAAAGAGACCCAGTACTTC
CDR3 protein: CVSSSHPKETQYF

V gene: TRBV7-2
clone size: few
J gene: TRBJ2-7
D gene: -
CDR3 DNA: TGTGCCAGCAGCAAACAGGGCGGGCCCTCCTACGAGCAGTACTTC
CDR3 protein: CASSKQGGPSYEQYF

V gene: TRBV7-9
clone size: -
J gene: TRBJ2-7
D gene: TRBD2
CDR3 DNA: TGTGCCAGCAGCTCGATGACTAGCGGTAGCTCCTACGAGCAGTACTTC
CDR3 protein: CASSSMTSGSSYEQYF

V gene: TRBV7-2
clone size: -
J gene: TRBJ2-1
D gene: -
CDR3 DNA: TGTGCCAGCAGCCTGAGCGGGTTCTACAATGAGCAGTTCTTC
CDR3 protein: CASSLSGFYNEQFF

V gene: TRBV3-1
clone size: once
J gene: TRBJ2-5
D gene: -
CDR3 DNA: TGTGCCAGCAGCCAGGCCGGACAAGAGACCCAGTACTTC
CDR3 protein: CASSQAGQETQYF

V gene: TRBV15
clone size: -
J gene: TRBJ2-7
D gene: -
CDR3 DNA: TGTGCCACCAGCAGCAACAGAGGGTACGAGCAGTACTTC
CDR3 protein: CATSSNRGYEQYF

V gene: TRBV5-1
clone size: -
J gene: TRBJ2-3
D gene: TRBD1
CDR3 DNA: TGCGCCAGCAGCCAATGGTACCGGGACAGCTTCACAGATACGCAGTATTTT
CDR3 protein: CASSQWYRDSFTDTQYF

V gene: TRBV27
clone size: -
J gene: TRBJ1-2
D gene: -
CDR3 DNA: TGTGCCAGCAGTTTATATCCGGACTATGGCTACACCTTC
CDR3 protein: CASSLYPDYGYTF